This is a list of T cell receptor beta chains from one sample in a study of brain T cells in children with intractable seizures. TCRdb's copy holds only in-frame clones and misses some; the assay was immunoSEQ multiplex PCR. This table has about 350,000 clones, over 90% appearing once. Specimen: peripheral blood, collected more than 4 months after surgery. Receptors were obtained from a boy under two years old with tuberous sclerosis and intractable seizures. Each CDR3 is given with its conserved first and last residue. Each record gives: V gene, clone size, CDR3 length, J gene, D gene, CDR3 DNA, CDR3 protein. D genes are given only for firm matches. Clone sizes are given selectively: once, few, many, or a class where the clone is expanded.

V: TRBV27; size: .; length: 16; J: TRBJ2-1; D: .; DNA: TGTGCCAGCAGTTTATCGTCGGGGAGAAGGGGCAATGAGCAGTTCTTC; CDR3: CASSLSSGRRGNEQFF
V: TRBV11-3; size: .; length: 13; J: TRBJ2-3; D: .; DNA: TGTGCCAGCAGCTTAGATTGGACAGATACGCAGTATTTT; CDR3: CASSLDWTDTQYF
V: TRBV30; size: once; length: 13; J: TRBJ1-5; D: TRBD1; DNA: TGTGCCTGGAGTGCTGACAGGGTTGAGCCCCAGCATTTT; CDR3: CAWSADRVEPQHF
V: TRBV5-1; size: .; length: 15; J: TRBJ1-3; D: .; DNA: TGCGCCAGCAGCTTGGAGGGTAGCTCTGGAAACACCATATATTTT; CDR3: CASSLEGSSGNTIYF
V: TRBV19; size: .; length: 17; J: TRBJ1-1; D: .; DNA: TGTGCCAGTAACCGATTCGGGACGGCTTCTAATTTGAACGAAGCTTTCTTT; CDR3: CASNRFGTASNLNEAFF
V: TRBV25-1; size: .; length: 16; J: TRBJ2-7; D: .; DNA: TGTGCCAGCAGTCCCCAACCGACTGATAACTCCTACGAGCAGTACTTC; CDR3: CASSPQPTDNSYEQYF
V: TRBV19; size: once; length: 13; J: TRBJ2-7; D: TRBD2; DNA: TGTGCCAGTAGTATCCGGGGGGATTACGAGCAGTACTTC; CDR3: CASSIRGDYEQYF
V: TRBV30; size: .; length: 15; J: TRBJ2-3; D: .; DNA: TGTGCCTGGACCCTCGGGGGCAGTAGCACAGATACGCAGTATTTT; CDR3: CAWTLGGSSTDTQYF
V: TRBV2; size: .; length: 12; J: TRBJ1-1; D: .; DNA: TGTGCCAGCATACAGGCCAGGACTGAAGCTTTCTTT; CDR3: CASIQARTEAFF
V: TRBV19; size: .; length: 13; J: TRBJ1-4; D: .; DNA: TGTGCCAGTAGTGGGCAGGGTGGTGAAAAACTGTTTTTT; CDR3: CASSGQGGEKLFF
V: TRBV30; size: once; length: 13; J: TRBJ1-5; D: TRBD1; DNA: TGTGCCTGGAGCACAGGGGACAATCAGCCCCAGCATTTT; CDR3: CAWSTGDNQPQHF
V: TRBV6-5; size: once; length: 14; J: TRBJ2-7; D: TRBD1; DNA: TGTGCCAGCACTTTGACAGGGACAGTTTACGAGCAGTACTTC; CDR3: CASTLTGTVYEQYF
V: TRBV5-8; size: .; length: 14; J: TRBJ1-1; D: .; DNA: TGTGCCAGCAGCTTTGGGACTGTGAACACTGAAGCTTTCTTT; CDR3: CASSFGTVNTEAFF
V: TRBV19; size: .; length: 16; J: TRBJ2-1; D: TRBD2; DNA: TGTGCCAGTAGTATCGGGACTAGCGGGGGTTACAATGAGCAGTTCTTC; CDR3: CASSIGTSGGYNEQFF
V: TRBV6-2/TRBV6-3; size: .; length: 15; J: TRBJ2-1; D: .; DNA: TGTGCCAGCAGCCTGGGACAAGGGCCCTACAATGAGCAGTTCTTC; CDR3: CASSLGQGPYNEQFF
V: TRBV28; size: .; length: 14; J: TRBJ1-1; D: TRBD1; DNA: TGTGCCAGCAGTTTATTGGGACAGATCCATCGGGCTTTCTTT; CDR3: CASSLLGQIHRAFF